The 12 T cell receptor beta chains reported below all come from one sample, sequenced in a study of pediatric ulcerative colitis (dated by TCRdb to between 2019 and 2020). Library prep was done by the immunoSEQ multiplex PCR assay. In TCRdb, the immuneACCESS table is reduced to in-frame sequences with V and J assigned. These tables do not hold every clone; where another copy was compared, an unresolved V gene accounts for under half, and the others remain unexplained. The sample table contains 55,000 to 80,000 clones; only one count was recorded for around four fifths of them. The top ten hold roughly 5.4% of the sample. Source material: blood. Receptors originate from a boy younger than 18 with moderate ulcerative colitis.

The chain is built from TRBV11-2 and TRBJ2-7; perhaps TRBD1 as D (5 bases). Germline V lookup: CDR1 SGHAT, CDR2 FQNNGV. The germline V and J ends were trimmed by 5 bases and 1 base, with 15 bases remaining between them. CDR3 size: 15 residues. This chain's CDR3 is CASSLQWTSSYEQYF. CDR3 sequence (DNA): TGTGCCAGCAGCCTTCAATGGACAAGTTCCTACGAGCAGTACTTC.

The chain carries TRBV5-1 and TRBJ1-1; D gene ambiguous. CDR3 size: 14 residues. V was trimmed by 3 bases and J by 6 bases, leaving 15 bases between them. The V gene's germline CDR1 is SGHRS and CDR2 YFSETQ. The CDR3 nucleotides read TGCGCCAGCAGCTCCGGACTGGGGAGGGCTGAAGCTTTCTTT. As protein: CASSSGLGRAEAFF.

The chain is built from TRBV7-2 and TRBJ2-7; TRBD2 agrees at 7 bases. The germline V gene encodes CDR1 SGHTA and CDR2 FQGNSA. This CDR3 contains 14 residues. Trimming cost V 3 bases and J 4 bases; bases outside gene matches: 6. CDR3 region: CASSFSWGGYEQYF. As DNA, the CDR3 is TGTGCCAGCAGCTTCAGTTGGGGGGGGTACGAGCAGTACTTC.

The CDR3, as DNA: TGTGCCAGCAGCCTCGGATCTGGGGACACTGAAGCTTTCTTT. It is translated as CASSLGSGDTEAFF. This chain connects TRBV9 to TRBJ1-1; D gene ambiguous. The V gene lost 4 bases and the J gene lost 3 bases, with 13 bases spanning the gap. The CDR3 loop spans 14 amino acids. Germline lookup yields CDR1 SGDLS and CDR2 YYNGEE.

The chain uses TRBV4-1 and TRBJ1-5; the D gene is possibly TRBD1 (5 bases). This CDR3 contains 13 residues. The V and J ends lost 1 base and 9 bases respectively, with 10 bases between them. CDR1 is MGHRA and CDR2 is YSYEKL in the germline V gene. The CDR3 loop reads CASSQVGGSPQHF. The CDR3 coding sequence is TGCGCCAGCAGCCAAGTGGGGGGATCGCCCCAGCATTTT.

The chain joins TRBV2 to TRBJ1-5, with 7 bases lining up with TRBD1. Germline-derived CDR1 and CDR2 are SNHLY and FYNNEI. The CDR3 loop spans 15 amino acids. With 3 bases clipped from V and 4 bases from J, the junction kept 6 bases outside the gene matches. The CDR3 protein is CASSDGQARNQPQHF. Here the CDR3 DNA reads TGTGCCAGCAGTGATGGACAGGCGCGGAATCAGCCCCAGCATTTT.

In its sample, this clone was seen a few times. The chain couples TRBV19 to TRBJ2-2, with TRBD2 identical over 7 bases. This CDR3 is 13 amino acids long. V was pared by 8 bases and J by 6 bases, with 6 bases of the junction left unmatched. Germline V gene data show CDR1 as LNHDA and CDR2 as SQIVND (reference sequence). The CDR3 loop reads CASSTSFAGELFF. The DNA of the CDR3 is TGTGCCAGTTCGACTAGCTTCGCCGGGGAGCTGTTTTTT.

The chain links TRBV9 to TRBJ2-3, with no clear D. Germline V gene lookup returns CDR1 SGDLS and CDR2 YYNGEE. The V and J ends lost 3 bases and 0 bases respectively, with 14 bases between them. This CDR3 is 16 amino acids long. The CDR3 loop is CASSALVATSTDTQYF. As DNA, the CDR3 is TGTGCCAGCAGCGCGTTAGTTGCGACTAGCACAGATACGCAGTATTTT.

This rearrangement joins TRBV9 to TRBJ1-4; 10 nucleotides agree with TRBD1. The V and J ends lost 0 bases and 5 bases, in that order; junction bases with no gene match: 7. The CDR3 loop spans 17 amino acids. In germline, CDR1 is SGDLS, CDR2 YYNGEE. CDR3 nucleotides: TGTGCCAGCAGCGTAGCGGGGCCGGGACAGGGGAATGAAAAACTGTTTTTT. Encoded protein: CASSVAGPGQGNEKLFF.

The gene calls are TRBV7-3 and TRBJ2-2; TRBD1 agrees at 10 bases. The ends lost 3 bases at V and 4 bases at J; junction bases unmatched: 2. The germline V gene encodes CDR1 SGHTA and CDR2 FQGTGA. The CDR3 extends over 15 amino acids. CDR3 DNA sequence: TGTGCCAGCAGCTTGGGGACAGGGGTCACCGGGGAGCTGTTTTTT. It codes for CASSLGTGVTGELFF.

The V and J genes are TRBV18 and TRBJ1-6, with D hard to call. CDR1 and CDR2 from the germline V gene are KGHSH and LQKENI. V lost 2 bases and J 7 bases, leaving 12 bases between the germline ends. This CDR3 comprises 15 residues. The CDR3 DNA reads TGTGCCAGCTCACCAAACCGTGACACGAATTCACCCCTCCACTTT. Amino acids: CASSPNRDTNSPLHF.

The chain has TRBV4-2 and TRBJ1-2, with 8 bases that match TRBD1. CDR1 LGHNA and CDR2 YNFKEQ come from the germline V gene. The CDR3 has 15 residues. The V gene end was trimmed by 2 bases and the J gene end by 5 bases; junction bases not matched to a gene: 7. The CDR3: CASSQNQGDRYGYTF. CDR3 nucleotide sequence: TGTGCCAGCAGCCAAAACCAGGGGGACAGGTATGGCTACACCTTC.